A selection of T cell receptor beta chains follows, all from one sample in a study of multiple sclerosis patients with progressive multifocal leukoencephalopathy. Method: immunoSEQ multiplex PCR; TCRdb's copy keeps in-frame clones and lacks some. The sample lists under 35,000 clones; roughly 86% were seen once. Sequences were derived from PBMCs, sampled from a patient treated with natalizumab. The receptors were gathered from a middle-aged woman with progressive multifocal leukoencephalopathy. Both conserved end residues are part of each CDR3. The D gene is left open where the match is weak. Rows may omit the clone size; those that give it use once, few, many or a size class.

TRBJ2-7,TRBV18,18,-,TRBD1,TGTGCCAGCCCCACGAACCCCCCAGGCCGGGACAGGGGAAACGAGCAGTACTTC,CASPTNPPGRDRGNEQYF
TRBJ2-7,TRBV7-7,13,-,TRBD2,TGTGCTAGCGCGCTACGGGGGGGTGCCGAGCAGTACTTC,CASALRGGAEQYF
TRBJ2-3,TRBV30,16,once,-,TGTGCCTGGAGTGTAGGGGACATCCTTAGCACAGATACGCAGTATTTT,CAWSVGDILSTDTQYF
TRBJ2-5,TRBV7-9,13,-,-,TGTGCCAGCACCCCCGGGGCGGGGGAGACCCAGTACTTC,CASTPGAGETQYF
TRBJ2-2,TRBV6-5,15,-,TRBD1,TGTGCCAGCAGTCCGGGACAGAGCAACACCGGGGAGCTGTTTTTT,CASSPGQSNTGELFF
TRBJ1-6,TRBV4-3,16,-,-,TGCGCCAGCAGCCAGATGCTGGACAGCGCGAATTCACCCCTCCACTTT,CASSQMLDSANSPLHF
TRBJ2-7,TRBV11-3,14,once,-,TGTGCCAGCAGCCCGCAGCCACTAGGGCACGAGCAGTACTTC,CASSPQPLGHEQYF
TRBJ1-3,TRBV7-9,14,-,-,TGTGCCAGCAGCCCCGGGGGCTCTGGAAACACCATATATTTT,CASSPGGSGNTIYF
TRBJ1-1,TRBV10-2,13,-,-,TGCGCCAGCCAGGGACGTAGAAGCACTGAAGCTTTCTTT,CASQGRRSTEAFF
TRBJ2-7,TRBV6-5,13,-,-,TGTGCCAGCAGCTCATTCGGGGCGAATGAGCAGTACTTC,CASSSFGANEQYF
TRBJ1-3,TRBV6-1,16,-,-,TGTGCCAGCAGTGAATTATACGTATTCTCTGGAAACACCATATATTTT,CASSELYVFSGNTIYF
TRBJ1-5,TRBV28,13,-,-,TGTGCCAGCAGCTCGCATAGCAATCAGCCCCAGCATTTT,CASSSHSNQPQHF
TRBJ2-7,TRBV7-2,16,-,TRBD1,TGTGCCAGCAGCCCACTCCGGGACAGAAGTATGGGCGAGCAGTACTTC,CASSPLRDRSMGEQYF
TRBJ1-4,TRBV15,14,-,-,TGTGCCACCACCCGGGGAGTATACGAAGAAAAACTGTTTTTT,CATTRGVYEEKLFF
TRBJ2-1,TRBV7-2,15,-,TRBD2,TGTGCCAGCAGCCGAACTAGCGGGGATTACAATGAGCAGTTCTTC,CASSRTSGDYNEQFF
TRBJ2-3,TRBV5-1,16,-,TRBD1,TGCGCCAGCAGCTTAAAGACAGGGGGCGAAACAGATACGCAGTATTTT,CASSLKTGGETDTQYF
TRBJ2-3,TRBV27,16,once,TRBD1,TGTGCCAGCAGTCTACTACCGGGACAGGGCACAGATACGCAGTATTTT,CASSLLPGQGTDTQYF
TRBJ2-1,TRBV4-2,16,once,-,TGTGCCAGCAGCCAAACGGGAGCTAGCGTCTACAATGAGCAGTTCTTC,CASSQTGASVYNEQFF
TRBJ2-7,TRBV27,15,-,-,TGTGCCAGCAGTACTCCGGGGGCCCTGTCCTACGAGCAGTACTTC,CASSTPGALSYEQYF
TRBJ1-2,TRBV7-2,15,-,-,TGTGCCAGCAGCTTAGGAGTCAGGGAGGGCTATGGCTACACCTTC,CASSLGVREGYGYTF
TRBJ1-6,TRBV7-8,17,-,-,TGTGCCAGCAGCTTAGTGGCCCGGGACGGATATAATTCACCCCTCCACTTT,CASSLVARDGYNSPLHF
TRBJ2-4,TRBV28,17,-,-,TGTGCCAGCAGTTTATTCGGTCAGGGAAAAGCCAAAAACATTCAGTACTTC,CASSLFGQGKAKNIQYF
TRBJ1-2,TRBV7-6,14,-,TRBD1,TGTGCCAGCAGCTTAGGGACAGGGAAGGATGGCTACACCTTC,CASSLGTGKDGYTF
TRBJ2-7,TRBV12-5,14,-,-,TGTGCTAGTGGTTTGGTACCCCCCGGCTACGAGCAGTACTTC,CASGLVPPGYEQYF
TRBJ1-1,TRBV7-2,14,-,TRBD1,TGTGCCAGCAGCTTAAGTAGGGGGCGCACTGAAGCTTTCTTT,CASSLSRGRTEAFF
TRBJ1-2,TRBV12-2,14,-,-,TGTGCAAGTTGCCGGGACAGCCTTAACTATGGCTACACCTTC,CASCRDSLNYGYTF
TRBJ2-1,TRBV4-2,15,-,TRBD2,TGTGCCAGCAGCCAAGTTCCAGCGGGGGTACTCGAGCAGTTCTTC,CASSQVPAGVLEQFF
TRBJ1-5,TRBV5-1,18,-,TRBD1,TGCGCCAGCAGCATCCCTGGACAGGGCGGCGATAGCAATCAGCCCCAGCATTTT,CASSIPGQGGDSNQPQHF
TRBJ2-7,TRBV14,15,-,-,TGTGCCAGCAGCTCCCGGACTACCGCACCGGGGGAGCAGTACTTC,CASSSRTTAPGEQYF
TRBJ1-2,TRBV7-9,15,-,-,TGTGCCAGCAGCTTAGTGACATCCCAGAACTATGGCTACACCTTC,CASSLVTSQNYGYTF
TRBJ2-1,TRBV28,11,-,-,TGTGCCAGCAGTAGGATCCATGAGCAGTTCTTC,CASSRIHEQFF
TRBJ2-3,TRBV19,14,-,-,TGTGCCAGCAGCCGGGGGAGTTGGACAGATACGCAGTATTTT,CASSRGSWTDTQYF
TRBJ2-3,TRBV7-2,15,-,TRBD1,TGTGCCAGCAGCAAGGACAGGACTAGCACAGATACGCAGTATTTT,CASSKDRTSTDTQYF
TRBJ1-1,TRBV9,11,-,-,TGTGCCAGCAGCGTAGTCACTGAAGCTTTCTTT,CASSVVTEAFF
TRBJ2-7,TRBV28,14,-,-,TGTGCCAGCAGTTTAGTCGCAGGGATGGGAGAGCAGTACTTC,CASSLVAGMGEQYF
TRBJ1-2,TRBV7-6,13,-,TRBD1,TGTGCCAGCAGCCAAGGGGGCTACTATGGCTACACCTTC,CASSQGGYYGYTF
TRBJ2-7,TRBV7-2,15,-,TRBD1,TGTGCCAGCAGCTTTTACTCCGGACAGGGGGCCGAGCAGTACTTC,CASSFYSGQGAEQYF
TRBJ1-3,TRBV7-2,16,-,TRBD1,TGTGCCAGCAGCTCGAGGGACAGGGCAGCCGGAAACACCATATATTTT,CASSSRDRAAGNTIYF
TRBJ2-3,TRBV7-2,16,-,-,TGTGCCAGCAGCCAACTCCCCCCTTTGAGCACAGATACGCAGTATTTT,CASSQLPPLSTDTQYF
TRBJ2-7,TRBV27,16,-,-,TGTGCCAGCAGCCCTGGGGGGCGCACCCTCTCCTACGAGCAGTACTTC,CASSPGGRTLSYEQYF
TRBJ2-5,TRBV10-1,15,-,TRBD1,TGCGCCAGCAGTGAGTTTGCAGGGGGCGAAGAGACCCAGTACTTC,CASSEFAGGEETQYF
TRBJ2-1,TRBV19,16,-,TRBD2,TGTGCCAGTAGTATAGTAGGTAGCGGGAGGTACAATGAGCAGTTCTTC,CASSIVGSGRYNEQFF